This TCR beta chain was profiled in a study of blood T cell repertoires in COVID-19. As for the study in general: Collection of acute and convalescent COVID-19 samples took place in the United States, Italy and Spain.

Method: immunoSEQ multiplex PCR; TCRdb's copy keeps in-frame clones and lacks some. The sample records 100,000 or so clones, about 86% being singletons. In terms of age and location, participants ranged from about 18 to 95 years and lived in fewer than 30 US areas. V lost 2 bases and J lost 6, with 17 bases in between. This CDR3 has 16 residues. Germline CDR1 MGHRA, CDR2 YSYEKL. The clonotype comes from a woman aged 50 to 60 who had recovered from COVID-19. Material for sequencing was PBMCs or T cells enriched from blood (not recorded which). J is TRBJ2-1 and V is TRBV4-1; perhaps TRBD2 as D (6 bases). This CDR3 is CASSQTRTIKFNEQFF. The DNA for the CDR3 is TGCGCCAGCAGCCAAACGAGGACTATCAAATTCAATGAGCAGTTCTTC.